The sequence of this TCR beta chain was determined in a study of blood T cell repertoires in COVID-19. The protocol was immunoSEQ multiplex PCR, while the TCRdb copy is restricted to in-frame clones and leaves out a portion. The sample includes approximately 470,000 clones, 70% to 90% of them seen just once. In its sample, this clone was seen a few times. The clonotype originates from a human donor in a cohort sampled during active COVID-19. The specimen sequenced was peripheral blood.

The CDR3 is CASQPARVTGELFF. In DNA, the CDR3 is TGTGCCAGCCAACCGGCCCGGGTAACCGGGGAGCTGTTTTTT. This rearrangement joins TRBV19 to TRBJ2-2; no definite D call. Per the germline V gene, CDR1 is LNHDA and CDR2 is SQIVND (reference sequence). The CDR3 consists of 14 residues. Trimming took off 9 bases at V and 5 bases at J, with 16 bases between the two ends.